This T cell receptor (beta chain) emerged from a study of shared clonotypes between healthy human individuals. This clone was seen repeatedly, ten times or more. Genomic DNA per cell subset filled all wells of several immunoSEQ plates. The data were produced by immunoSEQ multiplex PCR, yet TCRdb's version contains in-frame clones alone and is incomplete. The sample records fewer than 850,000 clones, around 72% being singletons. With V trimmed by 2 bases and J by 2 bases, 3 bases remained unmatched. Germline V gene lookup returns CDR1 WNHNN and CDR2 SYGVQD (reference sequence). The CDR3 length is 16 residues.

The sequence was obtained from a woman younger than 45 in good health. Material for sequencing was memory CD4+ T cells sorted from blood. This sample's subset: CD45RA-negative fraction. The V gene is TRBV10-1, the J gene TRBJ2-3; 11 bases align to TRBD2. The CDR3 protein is CASSESSGRATDTQYF. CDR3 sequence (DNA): TGCGCCAGCAGTGAGAGTAGCGGGAGGGCCACAGATACGCAGTATTTT.